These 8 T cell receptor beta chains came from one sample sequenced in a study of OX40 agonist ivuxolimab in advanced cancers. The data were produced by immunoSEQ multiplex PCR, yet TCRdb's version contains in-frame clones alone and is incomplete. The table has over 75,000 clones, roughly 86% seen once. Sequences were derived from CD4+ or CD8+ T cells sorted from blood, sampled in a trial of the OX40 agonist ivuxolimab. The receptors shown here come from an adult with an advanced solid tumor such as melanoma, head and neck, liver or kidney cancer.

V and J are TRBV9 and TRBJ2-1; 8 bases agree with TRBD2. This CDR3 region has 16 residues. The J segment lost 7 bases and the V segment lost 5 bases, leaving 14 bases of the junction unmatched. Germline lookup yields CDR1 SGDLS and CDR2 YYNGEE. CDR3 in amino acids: CASSDYGRANMNEQFF. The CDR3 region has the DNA TGTGCCAGCAGTGATTACGGGAGGGCCAATATGAATGAGCAGTTCTTC.

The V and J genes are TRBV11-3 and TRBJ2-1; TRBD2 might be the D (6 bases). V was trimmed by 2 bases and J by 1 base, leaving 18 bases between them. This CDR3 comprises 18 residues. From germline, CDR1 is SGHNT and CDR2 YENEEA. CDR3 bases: TGTGCCAGCAGCTTACGGGTTATGGGGGGTAAGTCCTACAATGAGCAGTTCTTC. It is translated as CASSLRVMGGKSYNEQFF.

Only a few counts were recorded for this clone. The CDR3 DNA sequence: TGTGCCTGGATAGGGAACACTGAAGCTTTCTTT. Amino acids: CAWIGNTEAFF. The chain couples TRBV30 to TRBJ1-1, with D uncertain. The CDR3 has 11 amino acids. From germline, CDR1 is GTSNPN and CDR2 SVGIG (reference sequence). V shed 4 bases and J shed 1 base, with 4 bases lying between them.

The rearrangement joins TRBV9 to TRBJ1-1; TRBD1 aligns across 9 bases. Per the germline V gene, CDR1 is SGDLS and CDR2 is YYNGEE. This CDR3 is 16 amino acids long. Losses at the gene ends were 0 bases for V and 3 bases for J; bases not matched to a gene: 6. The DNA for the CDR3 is TGTGCCAGCAGCGTAGGGGGTCGGACAGGGGACACTGAAGCTTTCTTT. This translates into CASSVGGRTGDTEAFF.

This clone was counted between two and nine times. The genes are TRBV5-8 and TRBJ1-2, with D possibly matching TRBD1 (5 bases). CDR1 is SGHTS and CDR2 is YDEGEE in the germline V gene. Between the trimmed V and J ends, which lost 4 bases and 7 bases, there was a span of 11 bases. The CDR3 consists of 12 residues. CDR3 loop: CASSRGYRGYTF. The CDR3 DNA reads TGTGCCAGCAGCCGGGGGTATCGTGGCTACACCTTC.

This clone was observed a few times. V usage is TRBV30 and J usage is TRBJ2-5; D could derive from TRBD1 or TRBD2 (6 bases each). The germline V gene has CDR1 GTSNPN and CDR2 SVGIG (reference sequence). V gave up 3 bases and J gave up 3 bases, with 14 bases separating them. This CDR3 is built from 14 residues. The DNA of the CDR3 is TGTGCCTGGAGCTCTGGAGGGACAAAAGAGACCCAGTACTTC. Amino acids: CAWSSGGTKETQYF.

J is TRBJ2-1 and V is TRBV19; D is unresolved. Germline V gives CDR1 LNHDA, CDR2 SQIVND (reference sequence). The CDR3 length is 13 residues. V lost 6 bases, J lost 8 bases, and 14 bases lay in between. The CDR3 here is CASSLEVYDEQFF. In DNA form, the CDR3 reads TGTGCCAGTAGCCTAGAAGTTTACGATGAGCAGTTCTTC.

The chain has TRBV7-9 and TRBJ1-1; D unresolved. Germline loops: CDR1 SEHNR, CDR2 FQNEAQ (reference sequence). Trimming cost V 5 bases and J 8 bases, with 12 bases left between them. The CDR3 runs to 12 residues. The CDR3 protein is CASSPLQGEAFF. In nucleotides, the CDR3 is TGTGCCAGCAGCCCACTCCAAGGAGAAGCTTTCTTT. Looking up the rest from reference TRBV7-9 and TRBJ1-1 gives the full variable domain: DTGVSQNPRHKITKRGQNVTFRCDPISEHNRLYWYRQTLGQGPEFLTYFQNEAQLEKSRLLSDRFSAERPKGSFSTLEIQRTEQGDSAMYLCASSPLQGEAFFGQGTRLTVV.